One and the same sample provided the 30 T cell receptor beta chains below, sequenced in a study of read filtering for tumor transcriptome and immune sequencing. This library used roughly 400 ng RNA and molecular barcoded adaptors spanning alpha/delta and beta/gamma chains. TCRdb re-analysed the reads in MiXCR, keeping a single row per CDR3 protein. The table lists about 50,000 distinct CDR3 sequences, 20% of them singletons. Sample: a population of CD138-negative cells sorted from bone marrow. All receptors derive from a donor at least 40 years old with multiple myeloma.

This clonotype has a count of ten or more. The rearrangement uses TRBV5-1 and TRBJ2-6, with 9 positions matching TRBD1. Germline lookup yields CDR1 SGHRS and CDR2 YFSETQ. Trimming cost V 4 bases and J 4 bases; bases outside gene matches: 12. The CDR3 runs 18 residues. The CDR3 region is CASSLRDRVLSGANVLTF. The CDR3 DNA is TGCGCCAGCAGCCTAAGGGACAGGGTTTTATCCGGGGCCAACGTCCTGACTTTC.

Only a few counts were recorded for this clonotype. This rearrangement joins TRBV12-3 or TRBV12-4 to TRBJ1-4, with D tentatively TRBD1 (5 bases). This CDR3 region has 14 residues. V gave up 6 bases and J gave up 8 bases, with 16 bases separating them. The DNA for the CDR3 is TGTGCCAGCAGAAAAGGGGAAGGGGTAGAAAAACTGTTTTTT. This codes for CASRKGEGVEKLFF.

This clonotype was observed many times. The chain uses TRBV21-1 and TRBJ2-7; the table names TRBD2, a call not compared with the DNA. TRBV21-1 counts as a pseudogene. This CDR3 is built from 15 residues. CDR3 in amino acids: CASSEGERGSYEQYF. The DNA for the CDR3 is TGTGCCAGCAGCGAAGGGGAGCGGGGCTCCTACGAGCAGTACTTC.

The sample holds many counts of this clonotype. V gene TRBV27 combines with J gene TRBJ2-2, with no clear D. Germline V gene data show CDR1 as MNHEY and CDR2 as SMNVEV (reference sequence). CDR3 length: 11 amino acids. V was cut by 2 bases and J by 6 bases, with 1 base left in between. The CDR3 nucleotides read TGTGCCAGCAGTTTAGCCGGGGAGCTGTTTTTT. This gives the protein CASSLAGELFF.

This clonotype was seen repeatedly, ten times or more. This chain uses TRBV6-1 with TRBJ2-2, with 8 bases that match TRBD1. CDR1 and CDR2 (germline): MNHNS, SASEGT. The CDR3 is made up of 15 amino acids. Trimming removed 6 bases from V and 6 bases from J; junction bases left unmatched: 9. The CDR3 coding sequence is TGTGCCAGCAGCGAACAGGGGGAGAAGTCCGGGGAGCTGTTTTTT. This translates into CASSEQGEKSGELFF.

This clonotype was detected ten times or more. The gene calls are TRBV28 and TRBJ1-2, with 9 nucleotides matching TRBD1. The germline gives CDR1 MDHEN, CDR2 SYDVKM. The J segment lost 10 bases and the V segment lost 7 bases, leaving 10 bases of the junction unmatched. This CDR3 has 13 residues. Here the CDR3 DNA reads TGTGCCAGCACCCCGTCCCGGGACAGGGCCTACACCTTC. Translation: CASTPSRDRAYTF.

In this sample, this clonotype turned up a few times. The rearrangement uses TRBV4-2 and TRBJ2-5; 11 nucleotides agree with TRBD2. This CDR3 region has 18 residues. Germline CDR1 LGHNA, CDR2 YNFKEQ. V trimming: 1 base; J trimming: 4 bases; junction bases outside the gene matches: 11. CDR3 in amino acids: CASSQVNPGTSGLETQYF. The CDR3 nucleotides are TGTGCCAGCAGCCAAGTAAACCCCGGGACTAGCGGTTTAGAGACCCAGTACTTC.

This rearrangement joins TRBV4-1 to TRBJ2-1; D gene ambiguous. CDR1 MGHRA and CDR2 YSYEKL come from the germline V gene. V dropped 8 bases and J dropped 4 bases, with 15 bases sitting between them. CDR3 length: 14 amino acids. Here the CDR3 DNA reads TGCGCCAGCCGCCTAGAGGAATTTTACAATGAGCAGTTCTTC. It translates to CASRLEEFYNEQFF.

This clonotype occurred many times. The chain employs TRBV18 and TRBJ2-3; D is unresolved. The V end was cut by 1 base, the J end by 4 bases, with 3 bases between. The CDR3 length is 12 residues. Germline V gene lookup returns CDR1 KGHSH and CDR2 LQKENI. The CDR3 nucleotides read TGTGCCAGCTCACCACTCTCAGATACGCAGTATTTT. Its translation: CASSPLSDTQYF.

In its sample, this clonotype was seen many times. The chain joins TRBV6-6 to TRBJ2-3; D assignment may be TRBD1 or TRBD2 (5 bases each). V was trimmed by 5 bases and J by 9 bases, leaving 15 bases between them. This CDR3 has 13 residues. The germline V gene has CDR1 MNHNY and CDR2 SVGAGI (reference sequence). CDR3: CASSRDHTRTQYF. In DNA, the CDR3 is TGTGCCAGCAGTCGGGACCACACGAGAACGCAGTATTTT.

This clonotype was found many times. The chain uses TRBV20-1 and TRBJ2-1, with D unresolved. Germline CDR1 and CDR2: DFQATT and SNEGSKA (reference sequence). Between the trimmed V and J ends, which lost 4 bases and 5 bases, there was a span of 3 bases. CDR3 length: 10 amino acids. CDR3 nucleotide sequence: TGCAGTGCTATAGACAATGAGCAGTTCTTC. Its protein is CSAIDNEQFF.

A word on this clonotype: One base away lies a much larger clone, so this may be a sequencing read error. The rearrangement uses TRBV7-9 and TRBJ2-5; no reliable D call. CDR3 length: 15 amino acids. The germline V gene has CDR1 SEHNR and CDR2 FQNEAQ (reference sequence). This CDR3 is CASSPPYGFKEAQYF. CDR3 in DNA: TGTGCCAGCAGCCCCCCGTATGGGTTTAAAGAGGCCCAGTACTTC.

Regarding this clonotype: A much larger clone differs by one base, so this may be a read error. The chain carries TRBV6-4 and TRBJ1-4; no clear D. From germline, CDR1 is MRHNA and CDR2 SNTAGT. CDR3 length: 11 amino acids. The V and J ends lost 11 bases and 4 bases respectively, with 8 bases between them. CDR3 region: CAGAVNEKLFF. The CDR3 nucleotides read TGTGCCGGAGCGGTTAATGAAAAACTGTTTTTT.

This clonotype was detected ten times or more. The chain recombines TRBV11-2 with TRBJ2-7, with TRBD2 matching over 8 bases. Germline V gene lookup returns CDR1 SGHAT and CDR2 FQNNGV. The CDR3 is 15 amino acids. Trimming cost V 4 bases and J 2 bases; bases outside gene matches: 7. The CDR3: CASSSTGTSAYEQYF. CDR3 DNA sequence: TGTGCCAGCAGCTCAACCGGGACTAGTGCCTACGAGCAGTACTTC.

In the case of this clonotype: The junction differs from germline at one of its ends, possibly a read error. In nucleotides, the CDR3 is TGCACTGCTAGTCCTAGTGGAGAGACCCAGTACTTC. This sequence encodes CTASPSGETQYF. The gene calls are TRBV20-1 and TRBJ2-5; D remains unclear. The CDR3 runs 12 residues. CDR1 is DFQATT, CDR2 SNEGSKA, per germline (reference sequence).

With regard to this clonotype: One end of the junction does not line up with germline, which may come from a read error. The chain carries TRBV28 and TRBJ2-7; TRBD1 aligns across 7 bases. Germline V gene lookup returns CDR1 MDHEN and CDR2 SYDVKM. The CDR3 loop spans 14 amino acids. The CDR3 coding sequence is TGTGCCAGCAGTCCAGGGGGTTTATCCTACGAGCGGTACTTC. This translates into CASSPGGLSYERYF.

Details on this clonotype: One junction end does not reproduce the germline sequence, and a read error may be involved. CDR3 sequence reads: CAISDGIANAGELFF. The DNA of the CDR3 is TGTGCCATCAGTGACGGCATCGCGAACGCCGGGGAGCTGTTTTTT. The V gene is TRBV10-3, the J gene TRBJ2-2; D is ambiguous. Germline lookup yields CDR1 ENHRY and CDR2 SYGVKD. CDR3 length: 15 residues.

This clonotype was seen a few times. CDR3: CASSRNKNIQYF. CDR3 nucleotides: TGTGCCAGCAGCCGAAACAAAAACATTCAGTACTTC. V and J are TRBV7-2 and TRBJ2-4; D not resolved. The CDR3 extends over 12 amino acids. The V end lost 5 bases, the J end lost 3 bases, and 5 bases lay between the germline ends. The V gene's germline CDR1 is SGHTA and CDR2 FQGNSA.

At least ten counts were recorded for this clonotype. CDR3 coding DNA: TGCAGCGTTGCCTTCCGGGACAGGGGGCGCGTAGATACGCAGTATTTT. This gives the protein CSVAFRDRGRVDTQYF. The chain employs TRBV29-1 and TRBJ2-3, with 12 bases lining up with TRBD1. This CDR3 has 16 residues. Germline V gene lookup returns CDR1 SQVTM and CDR2 ANQGSEA. The J segment lost 5 bases and the V segment lost 4 bases, leaving 10 bases of the junction unmatched.

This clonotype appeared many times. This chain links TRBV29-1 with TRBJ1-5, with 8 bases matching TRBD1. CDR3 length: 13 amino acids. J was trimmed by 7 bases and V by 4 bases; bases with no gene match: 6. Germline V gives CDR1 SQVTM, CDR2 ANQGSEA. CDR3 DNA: TGCAGCGTTGGACAGGGGAAAGGACAGCCCCAGCATTTT. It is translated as CSVGQGKGQPQHF.

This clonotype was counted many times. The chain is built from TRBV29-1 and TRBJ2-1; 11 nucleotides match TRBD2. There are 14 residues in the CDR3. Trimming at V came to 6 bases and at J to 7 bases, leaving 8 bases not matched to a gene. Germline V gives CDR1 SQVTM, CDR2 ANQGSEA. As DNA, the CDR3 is TGCAGCGTATTAGCGGGAGGGGAAATGAATGAGCAGTTCTTC. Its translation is CSVLAGGEMNEQFF.

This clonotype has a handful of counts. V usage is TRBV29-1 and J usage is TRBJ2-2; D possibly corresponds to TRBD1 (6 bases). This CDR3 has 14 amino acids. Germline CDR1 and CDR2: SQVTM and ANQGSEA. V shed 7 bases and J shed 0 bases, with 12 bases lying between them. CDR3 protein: CSAGTHTNTGELFF. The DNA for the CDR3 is TGCAGCGCCGGGACACATACGAACACCGGGGAGCTGTTTTTT.

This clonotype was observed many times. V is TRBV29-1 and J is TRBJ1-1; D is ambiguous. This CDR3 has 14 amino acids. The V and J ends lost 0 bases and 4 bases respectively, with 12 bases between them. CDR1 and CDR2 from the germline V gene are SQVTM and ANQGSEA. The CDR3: CSVEDLGEGTEAFF. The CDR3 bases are TGCAGCGTTGAAGATTTGGGAGAGGGCACTGAAGCTTTCTTT.

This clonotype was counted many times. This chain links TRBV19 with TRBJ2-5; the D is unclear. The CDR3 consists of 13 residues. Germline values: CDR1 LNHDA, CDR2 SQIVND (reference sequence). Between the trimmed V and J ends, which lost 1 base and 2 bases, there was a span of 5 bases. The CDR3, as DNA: TGTGCCAGTAGTATAGCTCAGCAAGAGACCCAGTACTTC. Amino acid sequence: CASSIAQQETQYF.

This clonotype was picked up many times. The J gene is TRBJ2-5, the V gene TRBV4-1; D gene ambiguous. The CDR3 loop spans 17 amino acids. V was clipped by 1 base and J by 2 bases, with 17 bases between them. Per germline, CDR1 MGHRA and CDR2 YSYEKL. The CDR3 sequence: CASSQASLSASQETQYF. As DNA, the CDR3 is TGCGCCAGCAGCCAAGCCTCCCTGAGCGCGAGTCAAGAGACCCAGTACTTC.

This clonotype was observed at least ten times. The CDR3: CASSDTNTEAFF. CDR3 sequence (DNA): TGTGCCAGCAGTGATACGAACACTGAAGCTTTCTTT. The V gene is TRBV6-5, the J gene TRBJ1-1; D not certain. Germline assignment: CDR1 MNHEY and CDR2 SVGAGI. CDR3 length equals 12 residues. Trimming removed 5 bases at V and 1 base at J, with 5 bases between.

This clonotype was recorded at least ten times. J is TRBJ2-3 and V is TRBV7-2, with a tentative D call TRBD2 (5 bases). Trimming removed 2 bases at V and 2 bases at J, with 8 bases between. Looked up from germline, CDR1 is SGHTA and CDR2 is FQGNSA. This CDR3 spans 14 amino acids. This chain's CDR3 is CASSLLGVTDTQYF. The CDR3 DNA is TGTGCCAGCAGCTTACTCGGGGTCACAGATACGCAGTATTTT. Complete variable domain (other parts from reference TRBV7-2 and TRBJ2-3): GAGVSQSPSNKVTEKGKDVELRCDPISGHTALYWYRQSLGQGLEFLIYFQGNSAPDKSGLPSDRFSAERTGGSVSTLTIQRTQQEDSAVYLCASSLLGVTDTQYFGPGTRLTVL.

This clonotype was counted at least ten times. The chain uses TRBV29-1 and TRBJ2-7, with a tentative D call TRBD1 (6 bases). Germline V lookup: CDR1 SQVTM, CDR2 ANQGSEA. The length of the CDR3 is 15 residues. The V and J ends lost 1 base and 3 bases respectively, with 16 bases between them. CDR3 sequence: CSVEGARGRGYEQYF. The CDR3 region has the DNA TGCAGCGTTGAAGGGGCTAGAGGCAGGGGCTACGAGCAGTACTTC.

This chain's CDR3 is CASSVVASSAKNIQYF. The CDR3 bases are TGTGCCAGCAGCGTTGTAGCGTCTTCAGCCAAAAACATTCAGTACTTC. This chain connects TRBV12-3 or TRBV12-4 to TRBJ2-4; TRBD2 is a possible D gene (5 bases). This CDR3 has 16 amino acids. Trimming removed 6 bases from V and 0 bases from J, with 15 bases in between.

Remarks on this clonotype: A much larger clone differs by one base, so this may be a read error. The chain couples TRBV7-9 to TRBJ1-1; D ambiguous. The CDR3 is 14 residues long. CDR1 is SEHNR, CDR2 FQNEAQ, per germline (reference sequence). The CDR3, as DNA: TGTGCCAGCTGCTTAGAAGGAGGTAGGACTGAAGCTTTCTTT. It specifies CASCLEGGRTEAFF.